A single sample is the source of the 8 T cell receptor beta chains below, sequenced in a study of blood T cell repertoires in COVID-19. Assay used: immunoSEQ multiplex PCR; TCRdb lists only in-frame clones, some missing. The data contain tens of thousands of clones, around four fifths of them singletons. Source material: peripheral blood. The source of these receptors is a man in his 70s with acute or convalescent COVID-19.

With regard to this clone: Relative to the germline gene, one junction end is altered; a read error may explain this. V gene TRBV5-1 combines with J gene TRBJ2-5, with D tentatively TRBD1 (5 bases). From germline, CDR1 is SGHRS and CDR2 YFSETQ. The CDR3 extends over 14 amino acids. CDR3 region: CASSLAPGQEAQYF. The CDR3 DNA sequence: TGCGCCAGCAGCTTGGCCCCAGGGCAAGAGGCCCAGTACTTC.

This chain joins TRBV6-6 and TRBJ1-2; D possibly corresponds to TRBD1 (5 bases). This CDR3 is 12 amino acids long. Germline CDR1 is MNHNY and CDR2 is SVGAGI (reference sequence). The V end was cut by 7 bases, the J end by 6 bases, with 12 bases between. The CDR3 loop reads CASTKGRDGYTF. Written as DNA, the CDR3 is TGTGCCAGCACCAAGGGGAGGGATGGCTACACCTTC.

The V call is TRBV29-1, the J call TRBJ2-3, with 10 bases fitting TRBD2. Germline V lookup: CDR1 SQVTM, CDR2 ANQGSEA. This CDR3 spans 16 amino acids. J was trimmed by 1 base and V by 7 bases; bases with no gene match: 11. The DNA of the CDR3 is TGCAGCGCCCAAGAGGGGCTAGCGGGGGGCACAGATACGCAGTATTTT. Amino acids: CSAQEGLAGGTDTQYF.

In DNA, the CDR3 is TGTGCCAGCAGCAGCCCCCTCGGGGGGGGCGCGAGCAATCAGCCCCAGCATTTT. As protein: CASSSPLGGGASNQPQHF. The chain recombines TRBV2 with TRBJ1-5; D is possibly TRBD1 (6 bases). This CDR3 comprises 18 residues. V lost 6 bases, J lost 1 base, and 22 bases lay in between. Germline CDR1 and CDR2: SNHLY and FYNNEI.

CDR3 sequence reads: CASSPNRGDKGSGNTIYF. CDR3 nucleotide sequence: TGTGCCAGCAGCCCCAATCGTGGGGACAAAGGCTCTGGAAACACCATATATTTT. This chain uses TRBV7-9 with TRBJ1-3; tentatively, D is TRBD1 (6 bases). V was pared by 5 bases and J by 0 bases, with 20 bases between. The germline CDR1 and CDR2 sequences are SEHNR and FQNEAQ (reference sequence). This CDR3 comprises 18 residues.

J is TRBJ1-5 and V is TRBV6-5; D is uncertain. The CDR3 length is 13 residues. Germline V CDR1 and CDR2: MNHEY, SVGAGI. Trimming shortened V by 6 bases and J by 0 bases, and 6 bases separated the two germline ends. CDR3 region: CASRFYSNQPQHF. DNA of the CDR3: TGTGCCAGCAGGTTTTATAGCAATCAGCCCCAGCATTTT.

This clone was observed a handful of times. The CDR3 DNA follows: TGTGCCAGCAGTTTCAAGGAGGGCTCCGAGCAGTACTTC. Translation gives CASSFKEGSEQYF. The chain employs TRBV12-3 or TRBV12-4 and TRBJ2-7, with D possibly TRBD2 on 6 matching bases. The CDR3 extends over 13 amino acids. Trimming took 3 bases from V and 6 from J, leaving 12 bases between them.

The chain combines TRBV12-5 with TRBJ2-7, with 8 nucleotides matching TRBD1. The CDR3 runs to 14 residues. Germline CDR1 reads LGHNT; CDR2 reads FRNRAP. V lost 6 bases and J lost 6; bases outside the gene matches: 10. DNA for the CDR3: TGTGCTAGTGGCTCCGGACAGGGTACGAGCGAGCAGTACTTC. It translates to CASGSGQGTSEQYF.